This T cell receptor beta chain was recorded in a study of T cell responses to AZD1222 COVID-19 vaccine. Turning to the study itself: Second-dose intervals near 4 or 12 weeks were combined. Study observations and caveats: Spike was spanned by vaccine-associated CD4 TCRs, which were dominant at 160-218 and 743-854. An increase in Spike-specific TCR breadth and depth was observed after two AZD1222 doses.

Of note for this clone: What it recognizes is unknown.

Some clones are missing from TCRdb's copy, which holds only in-frame ones; the method was immunoSEQ multiplex PCR. The table lists tens of thousands of clones, about 88% of them singletons. J gave up 5 bases and V 6 bases, and 6 bases lay outside the gene matches. Germline values: CDR1 MNHEY, CDR2 SVGAGI. The CDR3 is 13 amino acids. The gene calls are TRBV6-5 and TRBJ2-5; 7 bases line up with TRBD1. The sample consisted of peripheral blood, taken on day 0 of AZD1222 vaccination. The TCR comes from an adult in good health. The DNA of the CDR3 is TGTGCCAGCAGGCCGACAGGGCTGGAGACCCAGTACTTC. Protein product: CASRPTGLETQYF.